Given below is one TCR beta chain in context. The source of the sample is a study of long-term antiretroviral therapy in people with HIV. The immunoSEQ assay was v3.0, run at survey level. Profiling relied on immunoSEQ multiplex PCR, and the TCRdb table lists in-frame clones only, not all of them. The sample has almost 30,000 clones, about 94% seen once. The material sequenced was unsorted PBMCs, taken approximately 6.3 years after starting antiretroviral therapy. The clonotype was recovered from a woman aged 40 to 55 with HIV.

The CDR3 DNA follows: TGTGCCAGCAGTTTCCAGGGGGCAGAAGAAAAACTGTTTTTT. Residues: CASSFQGAEEKLFF. The chain carries TRBV2 and TRBJ1-4; 8 nucleotides agree with TRBD1. Trimming took 5 bases from V and 8 from J; bases not matched to a gene: 7. This CDR3 has 14 residues. In germline, CDR1 is SNHLY, CDR2 FYNNEI. The whole variable domain, filled in from reference TRBV2 and TRBJ1-4, reads EPEVTQTPSHQVTQMGQEVILRCVPISNHLYFYWYRQILGQKVEFLVSFYNNEISEKSEIFDDQFSVERPDGSNFTLKIRSTKLEDSAMYFCASSFQGAEEKLFFGSGTQLSVL.